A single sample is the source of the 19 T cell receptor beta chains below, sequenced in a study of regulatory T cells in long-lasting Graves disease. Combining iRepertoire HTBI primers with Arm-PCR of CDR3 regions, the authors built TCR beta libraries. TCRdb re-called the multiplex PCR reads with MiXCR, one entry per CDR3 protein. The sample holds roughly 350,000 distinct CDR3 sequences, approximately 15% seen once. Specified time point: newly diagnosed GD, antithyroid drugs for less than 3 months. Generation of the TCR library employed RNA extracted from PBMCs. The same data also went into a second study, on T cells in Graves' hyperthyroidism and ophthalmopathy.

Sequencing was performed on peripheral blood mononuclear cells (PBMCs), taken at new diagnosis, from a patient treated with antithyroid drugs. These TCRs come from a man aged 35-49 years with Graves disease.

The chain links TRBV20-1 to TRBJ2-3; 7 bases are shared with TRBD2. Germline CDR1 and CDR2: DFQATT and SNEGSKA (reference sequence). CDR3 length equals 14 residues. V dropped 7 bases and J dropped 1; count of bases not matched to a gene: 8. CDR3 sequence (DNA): TGCAGTGAGATCAGCGGGGCACGCACAGATACGCAGTATTTT. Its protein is CSEISGARTDTQYF.

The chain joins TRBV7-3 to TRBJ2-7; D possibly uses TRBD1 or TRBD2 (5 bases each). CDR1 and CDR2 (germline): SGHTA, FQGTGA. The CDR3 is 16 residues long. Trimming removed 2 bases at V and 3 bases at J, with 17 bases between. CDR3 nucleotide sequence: TGTGCCAGCAGCTTATACCCCGGGGCGACGATCTACGAGCAGTACTTC. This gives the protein CASSLYPGATIYEQYF. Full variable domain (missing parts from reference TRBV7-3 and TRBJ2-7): GAGVSQTPSNKVTEKGKYVELRCDPISGHTALYWYRQSLGQGPEFLIYFQGTGAADDSGLPNDRFFAVRPEGSVSTLKIQRTERGDSAVYLCASSLYPGATIYEQYFGPGTRLTVT.

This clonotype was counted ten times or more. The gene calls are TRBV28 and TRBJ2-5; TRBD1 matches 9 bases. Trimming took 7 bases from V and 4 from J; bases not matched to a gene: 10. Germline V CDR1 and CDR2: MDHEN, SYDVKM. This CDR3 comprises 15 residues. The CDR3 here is CASIQLGQGRETQYF. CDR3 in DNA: TGTGCCAGCATTCAGCTCGGACAGGGGCGAGAGACCCAGTACTTC. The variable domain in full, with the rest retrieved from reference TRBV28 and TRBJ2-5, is DVKVTQSSRYLVKRTGEKVFLECVQDMDHENMFWYRQDPGLGLRLIYFSYDVKMKEKGDIPEGYSVSREKKERFSLILESASTNQTSMYLCASIQLGQGRETQYFGPGTRLLVL.

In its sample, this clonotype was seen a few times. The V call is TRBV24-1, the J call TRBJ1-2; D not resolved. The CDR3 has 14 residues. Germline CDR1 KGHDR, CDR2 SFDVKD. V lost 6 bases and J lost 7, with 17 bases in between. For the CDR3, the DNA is TGTGCCACCAGTACTACAGCCCTTGCGGTTGGCTACACCTTC. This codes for CATSTTALAVGYTF.

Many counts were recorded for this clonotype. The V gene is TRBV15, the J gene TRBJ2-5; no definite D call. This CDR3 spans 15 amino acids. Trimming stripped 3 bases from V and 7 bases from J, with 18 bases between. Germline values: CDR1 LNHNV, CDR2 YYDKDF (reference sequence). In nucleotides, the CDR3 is TGTGCCACCAGCAGGGATGGACGGGCCCGAGGGACCCAGTACTTC. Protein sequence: CATSRDGRARGTQYF.

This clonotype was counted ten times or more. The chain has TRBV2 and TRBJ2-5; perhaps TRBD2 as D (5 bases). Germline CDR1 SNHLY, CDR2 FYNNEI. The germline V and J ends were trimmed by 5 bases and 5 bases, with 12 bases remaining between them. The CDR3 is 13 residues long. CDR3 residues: CASSRGLGETQYF. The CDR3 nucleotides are TGTGCCAGCAGTCGCGGACTGGGGGAGACCCAGTACTTC.

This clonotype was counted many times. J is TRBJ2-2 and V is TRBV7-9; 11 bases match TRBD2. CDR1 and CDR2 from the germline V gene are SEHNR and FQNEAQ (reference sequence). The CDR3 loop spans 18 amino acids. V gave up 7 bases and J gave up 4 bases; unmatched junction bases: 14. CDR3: CASIDTSGGPFVTGELFF. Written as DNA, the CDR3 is TGTGCCAGCATCGATACTAGCGGGGGTCCGTTTGTCACCGGGGAGCTGTTTTTT.

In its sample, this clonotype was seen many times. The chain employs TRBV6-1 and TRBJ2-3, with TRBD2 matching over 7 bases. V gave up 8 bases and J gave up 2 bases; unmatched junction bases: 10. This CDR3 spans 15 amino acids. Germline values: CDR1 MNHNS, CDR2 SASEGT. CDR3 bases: TGTGCCAGCTTCCCCGGGACTACCGACACAGATACGCAGTATTTT. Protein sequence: CASFPGTTDTDTQYF.

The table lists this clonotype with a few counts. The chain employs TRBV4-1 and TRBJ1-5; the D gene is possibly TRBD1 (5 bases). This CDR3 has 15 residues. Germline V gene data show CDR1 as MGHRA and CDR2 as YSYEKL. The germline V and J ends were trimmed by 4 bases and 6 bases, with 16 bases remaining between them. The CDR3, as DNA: TGCGCCAGCAGCCTAATTTTGACAGTTACTCAGCCCCAGCATTTT. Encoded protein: CASSLILTVTQPQHF.

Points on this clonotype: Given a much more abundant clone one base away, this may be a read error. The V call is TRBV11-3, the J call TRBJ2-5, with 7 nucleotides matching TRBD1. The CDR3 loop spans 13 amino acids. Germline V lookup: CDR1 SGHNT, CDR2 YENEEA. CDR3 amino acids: CVSSPQGWETQYF. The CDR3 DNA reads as TGTGTCAGCAGCCCACAGGGGTGGGAGACCCAGTACTTC. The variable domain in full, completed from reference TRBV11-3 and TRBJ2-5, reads EAGVVQSPRYKIIEKKQPVAFWCNPISGHNTLYWYLQNLGQGPELLIRYENEEAVDDSQLPKDRFSAERLKGVDSTLKIQPAELGDSAVYLCVSSPQGWETQYFGPGTRLLVL.

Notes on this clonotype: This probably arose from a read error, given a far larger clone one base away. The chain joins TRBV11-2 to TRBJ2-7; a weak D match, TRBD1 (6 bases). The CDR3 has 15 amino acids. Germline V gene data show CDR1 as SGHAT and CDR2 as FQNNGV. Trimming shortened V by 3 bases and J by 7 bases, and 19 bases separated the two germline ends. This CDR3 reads CASSLVGQTYNEQYF. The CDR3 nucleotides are TGTGCCAGCAGCTTGGTCGGACAGACCTACAATGAGCAGTACTTC.

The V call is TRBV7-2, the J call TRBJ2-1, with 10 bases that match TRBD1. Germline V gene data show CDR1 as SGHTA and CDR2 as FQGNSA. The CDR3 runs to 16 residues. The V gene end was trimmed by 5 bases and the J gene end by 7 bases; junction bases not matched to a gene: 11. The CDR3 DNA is TGTGCCAGCAGCCAGGACGGACAGGGGGTAGAAAATGAGCAGTTCTTC. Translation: CASSQDGQGVENEQFF.

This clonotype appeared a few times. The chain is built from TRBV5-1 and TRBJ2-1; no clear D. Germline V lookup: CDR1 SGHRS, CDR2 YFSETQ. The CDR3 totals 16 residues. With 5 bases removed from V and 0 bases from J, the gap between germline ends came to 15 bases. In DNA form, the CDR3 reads TGCGCCAGCAGTCCCGTGGGGATAAGCTCCTACAATGAGCAGTTCTTC. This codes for CASSPVGISSYNEQFF.

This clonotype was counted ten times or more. CDR3 DNA: TGTGCCAGCAGCGCTGCGGGCGGGACCCAGTACTTC. It yields the protein CASSAAGGTQYF. The rearrangement uses TRBV28 and TRBJ2-3, with a possible D match to TRBD2 (5 bases). The J call may be mistaken, given a closer DNA end match to TRBJ2-5. This CDR3 has 12 residues. Germline lookup yields CDR1 MDHEN and CDR2 SYDVKM.

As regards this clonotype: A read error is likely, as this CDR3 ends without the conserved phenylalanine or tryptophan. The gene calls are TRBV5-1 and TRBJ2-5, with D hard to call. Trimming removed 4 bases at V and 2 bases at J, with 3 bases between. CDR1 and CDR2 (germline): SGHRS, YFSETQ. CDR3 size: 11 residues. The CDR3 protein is CASSAQETQYL. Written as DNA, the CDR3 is TGCGCCAGCAGCGCACAAGAGACCCAGTACCTC.

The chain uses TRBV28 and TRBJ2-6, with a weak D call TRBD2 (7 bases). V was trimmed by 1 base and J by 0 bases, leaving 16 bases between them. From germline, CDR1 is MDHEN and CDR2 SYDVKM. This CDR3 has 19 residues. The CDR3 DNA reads TGTGCCAGCAGTTTATTTCTGAGGAGGGGGGGCTCTGGGGCCAACGTCCTGACTTTC. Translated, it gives CASSLFLRRGGSGANVLTF.

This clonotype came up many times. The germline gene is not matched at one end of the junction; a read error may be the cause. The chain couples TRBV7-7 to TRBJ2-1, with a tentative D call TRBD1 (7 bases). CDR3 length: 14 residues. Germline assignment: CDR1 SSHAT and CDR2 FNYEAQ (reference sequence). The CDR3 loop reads CASSSGGLNNEQFF. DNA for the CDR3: TGTGCTAGCAGCTCAGGGGGACTGAACAATGAGCAGTTCTTC.

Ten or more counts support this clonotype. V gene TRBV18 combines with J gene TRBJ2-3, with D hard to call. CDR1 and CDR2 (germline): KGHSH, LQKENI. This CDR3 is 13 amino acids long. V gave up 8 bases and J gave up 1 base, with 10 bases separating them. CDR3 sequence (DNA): TGTGCCAGCGTCCCAAGTGGCACAGATACGCAGTATTTT. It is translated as CASVPSGTDTQYF.

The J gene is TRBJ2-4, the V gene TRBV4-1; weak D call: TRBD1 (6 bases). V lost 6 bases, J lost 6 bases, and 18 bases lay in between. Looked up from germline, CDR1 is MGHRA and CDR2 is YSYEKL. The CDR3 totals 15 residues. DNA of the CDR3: TGCGCCAGCAGTTTTGGGGGACATGGGAGAAACATTCAGTACTTC. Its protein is CASSFGGHGRNIQYF.